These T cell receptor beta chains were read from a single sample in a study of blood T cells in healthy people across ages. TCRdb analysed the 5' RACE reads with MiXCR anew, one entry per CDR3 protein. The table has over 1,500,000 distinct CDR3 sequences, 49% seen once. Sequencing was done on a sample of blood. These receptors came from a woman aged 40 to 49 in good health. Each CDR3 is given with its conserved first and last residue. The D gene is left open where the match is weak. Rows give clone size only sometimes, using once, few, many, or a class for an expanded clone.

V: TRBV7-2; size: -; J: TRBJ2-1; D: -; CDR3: CASSVTTAEQFF; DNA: TGTGCCAGCAGCGTGACCACCGCTGAGCAGTTCTTC
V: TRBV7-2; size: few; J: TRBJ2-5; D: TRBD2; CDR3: CASSLVGTSGGVQETQYF; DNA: TGTGCCAGCAGCTTAGTGGGGACTAGCGGGGGGGTCCAAGAGACCCAGTACTTC
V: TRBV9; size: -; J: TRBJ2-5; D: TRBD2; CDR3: CASTPLGGAEETQYF; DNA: TGTGCCAGCACGCCACTCGGGGGGGCCGAAGAGACCCAGTACTTC
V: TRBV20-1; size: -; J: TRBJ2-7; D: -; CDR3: CSAPARGAYEQYF; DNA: TGCAGTGCTCCTGCCCGGGGGGCTTACGAGCAGTACTTC
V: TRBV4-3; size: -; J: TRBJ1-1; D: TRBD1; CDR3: CASSPHGTGAAEAFF; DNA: TGCGCCAGCAGCCCACATGGGACAGGGGCTGCTGAAGCTTTCTTT
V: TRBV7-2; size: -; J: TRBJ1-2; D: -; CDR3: CASSLAWQELNYGYTF; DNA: TGTGCCAGCAGCTTAGCCTGGCAGGAGCTTAACTATGGCTACACCTTC
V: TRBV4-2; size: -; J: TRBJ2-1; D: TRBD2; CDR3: CASSRFTGGTNEQFF; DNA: TGTGCCAGCAGCCGCTTCACGGGGGGGACCAATGAGCAGTTCTTC
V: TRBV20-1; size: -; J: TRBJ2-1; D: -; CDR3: CSAAQPSGQLNNEQFF; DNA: TGCAGTGCTGCCCAACCCTCGGGACAACTAAACAATGAGCAGTTCTTC
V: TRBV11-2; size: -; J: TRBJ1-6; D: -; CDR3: CASQNQGNSPLHF; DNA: TGTGCCAGCCAGAACCAGGGTAATTCACCCCTCCACTTT
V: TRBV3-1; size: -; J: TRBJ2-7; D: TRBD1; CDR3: CASSQDSETGSYEQYF; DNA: TGTGCCAGCAGCCAAGACTCGGAGACAGGGTCCTACGAGCAGTACTTC
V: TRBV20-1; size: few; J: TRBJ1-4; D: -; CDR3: CSAVRTTNEKLFF; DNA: TGCAGTGCTGTAAGAACAACTAATGAAAAACTGTTTTTT
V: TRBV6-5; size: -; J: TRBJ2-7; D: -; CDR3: CAGSYSSRTGSYEQYF; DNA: TGTGCCGGCAGTTACTCTTCTCGGACGGGCAGCTACGAGCAGTACTTC
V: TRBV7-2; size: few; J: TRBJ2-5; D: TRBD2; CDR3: CASSPLGLAGVETQYF; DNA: TGTGCCAGCAGCCCCTTGGGACTAGCAGGTGTCGAGACCCAGTACTTC
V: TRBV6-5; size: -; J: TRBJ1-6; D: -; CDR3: CASSDWRNNSPLHF; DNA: TGTGCCAGCAGCGACTGGAGGAATAATTCACCCCTCCACTTT
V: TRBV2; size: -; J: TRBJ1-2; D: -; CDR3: CASSEALEGWGYTF; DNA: TGTGCCAGCAGTGAAGCGCTTGAAGGGTGGGGCTACACCTTC
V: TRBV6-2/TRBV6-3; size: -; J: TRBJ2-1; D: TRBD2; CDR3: CASNRAGAYNEQFF; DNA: TGTGCCAGCAATAGAGCGGGGGCCTACAATGAGCAGTTCTTC
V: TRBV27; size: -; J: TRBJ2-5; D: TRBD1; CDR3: CASSLYTGDETQYF; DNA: TGTGCCAGCAGTTTATACACAGGGGATGAGACCCAGTACTTC
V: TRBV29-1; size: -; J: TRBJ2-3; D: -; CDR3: CSVVTDHAQYF; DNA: TGCAGCGTCGTGACAGACCATGCGCAGTATTTT
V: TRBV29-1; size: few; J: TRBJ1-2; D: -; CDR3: CSVGGAGGRDYGYTF; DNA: TGCAGCGTTGGAGGCGCTGGGGGACGGGACTATGGCTACACCTTC
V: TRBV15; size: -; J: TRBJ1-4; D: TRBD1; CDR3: CATSVGTGGFEKLFF; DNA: TGTGCCACCAGCGTCGGGACAGGGGGCTTTGAAAAACTGTTTTTT
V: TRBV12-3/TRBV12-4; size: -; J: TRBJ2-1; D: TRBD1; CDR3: CASSRYRGHNEQFF; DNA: TGTGCCAGCAGCCGTTACAGGGGCCACAATGAGCAGTTCTTC
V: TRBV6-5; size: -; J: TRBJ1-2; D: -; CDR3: CASSYSVLGYYGYTF; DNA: TGTGCCAGCAGTTACTCAGTTCTGGGATACTATGGCTACACCTTC
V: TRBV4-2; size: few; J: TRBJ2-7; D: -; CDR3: CASSQARGNEQYF; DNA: TGTGCCAGCAGCCAAGCTAGGGGGAACGAGCAGTACTTC
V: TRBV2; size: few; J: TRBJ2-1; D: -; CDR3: CASRDGKQFF; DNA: TGTGCCAGCAGGGACGGGAAGCAGTTCTTC
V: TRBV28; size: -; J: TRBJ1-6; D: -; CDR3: CASLGGPDSPLHF; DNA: TGTGCCAGTCTAGGGGGTCCGGATTCACCCCTCCACTTT
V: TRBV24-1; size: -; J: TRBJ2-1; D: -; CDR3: CATPPHTELAPCYNEQFF; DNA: TGTGCCACACCACCCCACACGGAACTAGCTCCTTGCTACAATGAGCAGTTCTTC
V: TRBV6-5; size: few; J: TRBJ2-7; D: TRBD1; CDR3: CASKLLTGSPYEQYF; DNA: TGTGCCAGCAAACTCCTGACAGGGAGCCCCTACGAGCAGTACTTC
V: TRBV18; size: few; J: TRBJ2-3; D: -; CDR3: CASSPRDWNTDTQYF; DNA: TGTGCCAGCTCACCTCGGGACTGGAACACAGATACGCAGTATTTT
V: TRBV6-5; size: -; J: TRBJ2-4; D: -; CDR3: CASTHPAKNIQYF; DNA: TGTGCCAGTACCCACCCAGCCAAAAACATTCAGTACTTC
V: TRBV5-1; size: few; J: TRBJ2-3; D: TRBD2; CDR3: CASSLRLAGGSEDTQYF; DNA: TGCGCCAGCAGCTTGCGCTTAGCGGGGGGGTCGGAAGATACGCAGTATTTT
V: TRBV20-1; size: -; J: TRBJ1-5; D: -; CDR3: CSASSAGSNQPPHF; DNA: TGCAGTGCTAGTAGCGCGGGAAGCAATCAGCCCCCGCATTTT
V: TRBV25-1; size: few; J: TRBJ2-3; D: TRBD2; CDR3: CASSEAGTSRDDTQYF; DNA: TGTGCCAGCAGTGAAGCCGGGACTAGCAGGGACGATACGCAGTATTTT
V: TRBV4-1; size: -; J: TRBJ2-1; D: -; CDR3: CASSQDLTGEQFF; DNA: TGCGCCAGCAGCCAAGATCTGACAGGCGAGCAGTTCTTC
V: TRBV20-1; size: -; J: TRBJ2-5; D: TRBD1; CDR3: CSARKDRGGEQYF; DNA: TGCAGTGCTCGGAAGGACAGGGGTGGGGAGCAGTACTTC
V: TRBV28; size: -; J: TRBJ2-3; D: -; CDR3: CAISLRSGGGSTDTQYF; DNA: TGTGCCATCAGTCTCCGAAGTGGCGGGGGCTCCACAGATACGCAGTATTTT
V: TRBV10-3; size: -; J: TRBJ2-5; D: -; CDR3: CAISEGTITGETQYF; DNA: TGTGCCATCAGTGAGGGGACAATTACGGGAGAGACCCAGTACTTC
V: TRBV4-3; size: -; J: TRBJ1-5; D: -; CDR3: CASSQAAGSNQPQHF; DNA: TGCGCCAGCAGCCAGGCGGCAGGGAGCAATCAGCCCCAGCATTTT
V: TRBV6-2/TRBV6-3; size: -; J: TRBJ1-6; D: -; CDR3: CASSYSMGGSPLHF; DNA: TGTGCCAGCAGTTACTCGATGGGAGGTTCACCCCTCCACTTT
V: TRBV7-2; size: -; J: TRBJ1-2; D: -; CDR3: CASRIGEHSIYGYTF; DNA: TGTGCCAGCAGGATCGGCGAACACTCGATCTATGGCTACACCTTC
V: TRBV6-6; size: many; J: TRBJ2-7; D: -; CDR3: CASSPRRDSYEQYF; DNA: TGTGCCAGCAGTCCTCGCAGGGATTCCTACGAGCAGTACTTC
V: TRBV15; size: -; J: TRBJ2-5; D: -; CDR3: CATSRDPGEGETQYF; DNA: TGTGCCACCAGCAGAGATCCGGGGGAAGGAGAGACCCAGTACTTC
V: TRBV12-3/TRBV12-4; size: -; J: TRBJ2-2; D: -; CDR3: CASGEQGFPYTGELFF; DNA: TGTGCCAGCGGGGAACAGGGTTTCCCTTACACCGGGGAGCTGTTTTTT
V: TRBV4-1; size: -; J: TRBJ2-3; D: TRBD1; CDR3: CASSQGDSHTQYF; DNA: TGCGCCAGCAGCCAAGGGGACAGCCATACGCAGTATTTT
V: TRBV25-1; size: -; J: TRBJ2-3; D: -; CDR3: CASSYGRSDTQYF; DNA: TGTGCCAGCAGTTACGGACGCTCAGATACGCAGTATTTT
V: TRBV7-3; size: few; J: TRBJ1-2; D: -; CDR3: CASSPWPGDYGYTF; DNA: TGTGCCAGCAGCCCTTGGCCGGGGGACTATGGCTACACCTTC
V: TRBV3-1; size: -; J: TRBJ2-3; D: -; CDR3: CASSQVVGITDTQYF; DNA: TGTGCCAGCAGCCAAGTGGTGGGGATCACAGATACGCAGTATTTT
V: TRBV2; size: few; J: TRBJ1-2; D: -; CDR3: CASSVKDNYGYTF; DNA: TGTGCCAGCAGTGTGAAGGATAACTATGGCTACACCTTC
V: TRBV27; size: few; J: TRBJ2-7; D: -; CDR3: CASSVLAGSYEQYF; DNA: TGTGCCAGCAGTGTGTTGGCAGGGTCCTACGAGCAGTACTTC
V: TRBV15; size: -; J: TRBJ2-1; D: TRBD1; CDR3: CATSPRTGTNEQFF; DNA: TGTGCCACCAGCCCCCGGACAGGGACCAATGAGCAGTTCTTC
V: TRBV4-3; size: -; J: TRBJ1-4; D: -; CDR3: CASSQDGVNSTNEKLFF; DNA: TGCGCCAGCAGCCAGGACGGGGTTAACTCAACTAATGAAAAACTGTTTTTT
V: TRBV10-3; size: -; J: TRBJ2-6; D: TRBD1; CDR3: CAISPGQGLSSGANVLTF; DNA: TGTGCCATCAGTCCCGGACAGGGGCTTTCGAGTGGGGCCAACGTCCTGACTTTC